The rows below give T cell receptor beta chains drawn from one sample of a study of CD8 T cells in ankylosing spondylitis. TCRdb re-called the 5' RACE reads with MiXCR, one entry per CDR3 protein. The data show approximately 540,000 distinct CDR3 sequences, about an eighth seen once. Sequenced material: blood, either unsorted or a sorted T cell fraction (not recorded which). Receptors were obtained from a male donor with ankylosing spondylitis. CDR3s include the opening cysteine and the closing phenylalanine or tryptophan. The order of the fields is clone size, D gene, V gene, J gene, CDR3 DNA, CDR3 protein. The D gene is left open where the match is weak. A clone size is listed for some rows: how often the clone was seen (once, few, many), or a class if it is expanded.

>many|NA|TRBV7-2|TRBJ2-5
TGTGCCAGCAGCTTCGACGGACCGGAGACCCAGTACTTC
CASSFDGPETQYF
>few|NA|TRBV11-3|TRBJ2-2
TGTGCCAGCAGCTTAGAGCCCGGGAGATTGGGCGGGGAGCTGTTTTTT
CASSLEPGRLGGELFF
>many|TRBD2|TRBV12-3/TRBV12-4|TRBJ2-1
TGTGCCAGCAGTTTTTGGACTAGCGGGAACCATGAGCAGTTCTTC
CASSFWTSGNHEQFF
>many|NA|TRBV20-1|TRBJ2-5
TGCAGTGCTAGAGAGGGGGGAGCTTTCGATGAGACCCAGTACTTC
CSAREGGAFDETQYF
>few|TRBD2|TRBV7-2|TRBJ2-3
TGTGCCAGCAGCCACCGACTAGCGGGAGGGCCAGCGGATACGCAGTATTTT
CASSHRLAGGPADTQYF
>few|NA|TRBV29-1|TRBJ1-4
TGCAGCGTTTTAAAAGCAGGGCTCGGAACTAATGAAAAACTGTTTTTT
CSVLKAGLGTNEKLFF
>few|NA|TRBV20-1|TRBJ1-1
TGCAGTGCTAGTGATGGGGGAGGCTCTGAAGCTTTCTTT
CSASDGGGSEAFF
>many|NA|TRBV15|TRBJ2-1
TGTGCCACCACTGTAGCGCGTAGCTCCTACAATGAGCAGTTCTTC
CATTVARSSYNEQFF
>few|NA|TRBV25-1|TRBJ2-2
TGTGCCAGCAGTTCTTCCCGGGACACCGGGGAGCTGTTTTTT
CASSSSRDTGELFF
>few|NA|TRBV25-1|TRBJ1-3
TGTGCCAGCAGTCGGGGGTCTAACTCTGGAAACACCATATATTTT
CASSRGSNSGNTIYF
>few|TRBD2|TRBV15|TRBJ2-3
TGTGCCACCAGCAGCGATCTAGCGGGGAGAGCGCGTACGCAGTATTTT
CATSSDLAGRARTQYF
>NA|NA|TRBV3-1|TRBJ1-5
TGTGCCAGCTGCCCCGCCCCAAATAGCAATCAGCCCCAGCATTTT
CASCPAPNSNQPQHF
>many|NA|TRBV3-1|TRBJ2-5
TGTGCCAGCAGCCATATGACAGGAGAAGAGACCCAGTACTTC
CASSHMTGEETQYF
>NA|TRBD1|TRBV12-3/TRBV12-4|TRBJ2-2
TGTGCCAGCAGTCCCGGACAGGAACGCACCGGGGAGCTGTTTTTT
CASSPGQERTGELFF
>NA|NA|TRBV7-9|TRBJ2-1
TGTGCCAGTTTAGCGGCCAGCTCCTACAATGAGCAGTTCTTC
CASLAASSYNEQFF
>many|NA|TRBV3-1|TRBJ2-3
TGTGCCAGCAGCCAAGAGCGGTCCGGGGGTACGCAGTATTTT
CASSQERSGGTQYF
>few|TRBD2|TRBV7-9|TRBJ2-2
TGTGCCAGCAGCTTGGCTACTAGCGGGTGGAACACCGGGGAGCTGTTTTTT
CASSLATSGWNTGELFF
>NA|NA|TRBV25-1|TRBJ1-1
TGTGCCCTCGGGGGGGTGAACACTGAAGCTTTCTTT
CALGGVNTEAFF
>few|TRBD2|TRBV3-1|TRBJ2-2
TGTGCCAGCAGCCTGACTAGCGGGGCCGGGGAGCTGTTTTTT
CASSLTSGAGELFF
>NA|TRBD2|TRBV20-1|TRBJ2-1
TGCAGTGCTCCCGTCGGGACTAGCGGGAGTGGTGAGCAGTTCTTC
CSAPVGTSGSGEQFF
>NA|NA|TRBV20-1|TRBJ2-3
TGCAGTGCTAGAGTACCTTACACAGATACGCAGTATTTT
CSARVPYTDTQYF
>NA|NA|TRBV27|TRBJ1-1
TGTGCCAGCAGGGGGTTCTCTAACACTGAAGCTTTCTTT
CASRGFSNTEAFF
>NA|TRBD1|TRBV6-1|TRBJ2-3
TGTGCCAGCAGGAGGGACAGGGAAACAGATACGCAGTATTTT
CASRRDRETDTQYF
>many|NA|TRBV10-3|TRBJ2-7
TGTGCCATCAGTGATATATCAGGAAGTGGGTACGAGCAGTACTTC
CAISDISGSGYEQYF
>NA|NA|TRBV11-2|TRBJ2-2
TGTGCCAGCAGCCCCGCCAGGGGCCCCGGGGAGCTGTTTTTT
CASSPARGPGELFF
>NA|TRBD2|TRBV24-1|TRBJ2-3
TGTGCCACCAGTGATTTCGGGAGGAACACAGATACGCAGTATTTT
CATSDFGRNTDTQYF
>few|NA|TRBV6-5|TRBJ2-1
TGTGCCAGCAGTTACCGCCCGGCCAGCGGCATTAACAATGAGCAGTTCTTC
CASSYRPASGINNEQFF
>few|TRBD1|TRBV7-9|TRBJ1-4
TGTGCCAGCAGCCACCGAACGGACAGGGCGCAGGAAAAACTGTTTTTT
CASSHRTDRAQEKLFF
>few|NA|TRBV18|TRBJ2-2
TGTGCCAGCTCACCTACGGCCACAACGAACACCGGGGAGCTGTTTTTT
CASSPTATTNTGELFF
>NA|TRBD1|TRBV5-1|TRBJ1-2
TGCGCCAGCAGCTTCGGTCAGGGGGATCCCTATGGCTACACCTTC
CASSFGQGDPYGYTF
>few|NA|TRBV5-1|TRBJ2-7
TGCGCCAGCAGCTTCGGGAAGGGCACCTACGAGCAGTACTTC
CASSFGKGTYEQYF
>many|NA|TRBV29-1|TRBJ1-1
TGCAGCGTTCAGACAGGCTCGATGAACACTGAAGCTTTCTTT
CSVQTGSMNTEAFF
>few|TRBD1|TRBV10-3|TRBJ2-3
TGTGCCATCCAGGGACAGGGGACAGATACGCAGTATTTT
CAIQGQGTDTQYF
>NA|TRBD1|TRBV12-3/TRBV12-4|TRBJ1-6
TGTGCCAGCAGTTTAGTAACAGGGGGATCACCCCTCCACTTT
CASSLVTGGSPLHF
>NA|TRBD2|TRBV20-1|TRBJ2-1
TGCAGTGCTAGAGATAGGAGACTAGCGGGTAGCAATGAGCAGTTCTTC
CSARDRRLAGSNEQFF
>NA|TRBD1|TRBV24-1|TRBJ2-5
TGTGCCACCAGTGATGGGACAGGGTGGAAAGAGACCCAGTACTTC
CATSDGTGWKETQYF
>NA|NA|TRBV20-1|TRBJ2-7
TGCAGTGCTAGAGATTTGTGGTGGCCAGTATCCTACGAGCAGTACTTC
CSARDLWWPVSYEQYF
>few|NA|TRBV28|TRBJ2-2
TGTGCCAGCAGTTTAAGGAAGGATAGCGGAGGCGGGACCGGGGAGCTGTTTTTT
CASSLRKDSGGGTGELFF
>NA|NA|TRBV5-1|TRBJ2-2
TGCGCCAGCAGCTTCTCCGCCATCCAGGGAAACACCGGGGAGCTGTTTTTT
CASSFSAIQGNTGELFF
>many|NA|TRBV5-1|TRBJ2-3
TGCGCCAGCAGCTTGGAACCGGGAAAAGGGACAGATACGCAGTATTTT
CASSLEPGKGTDTQYF
>many|TRBD2|TRBV5-1|TRBJ2-3
TGCGCCAGCAGCTCTCGACTAGCCGCAGATACGCAGTATTTT
CASSSRLAADTQYF
>few|TRBD2|TRBV20-1|TRBJ2-7
TGCAGTGCTAGAGATCTGGGGGAGGGCCTCGGGGAGCAGTACTTC
CSARDLGEGLGEQYF
>few|TRBD1|TRBV5-1|TRBJ1-1
TGCGCCAGCAGCCTAGGACAGGGGGTTTATAATGAAGCTTTCTTT
CASSLGQGVYNEAFF
>many|NA|TRBV7-2|TRBJ2-1
TGTGCCAGCAGCTCTTTTACTTCTGCGGGGACAAACAATGAGCAGTTCTTC
CASSSFTSAGTNNEQFF